The clone carrying this T cell receptor (beta chain) was observed a few times. TCRdb independently ran MiXCR on the 5' RACE reads; one entry per CDR3 protein. The sample carries 470,000 or so distinct CDR3 sequences, more than 15% recorded once. The data were taken from a study of T-cell memory formation after mild COVID-19. Trimming cost V 0 bases and J 3 bases, with 7 bases left between them. Per germline, CDR1 SGHRS and CDR2 YFSETQ. The CDR3 sequence is 13 residues long. Sequencing input: PBMCs or a T cell subset sorted from them (not recorded which). This receptor was taken from a young man who had mild COVID-19 (a few samples of this study predate the infection). Cell type and time point are not known. The chain uses TRBV5-1 and TRBJ2-7, with D perhaps TRBD2 (6 bases). The CDR3 nucleotides are TGCGCCAGCAGCTTGGGAGCGGGCTACGAGCAGTACGTC. Encoded protein: CASSLGAGYEQYV.